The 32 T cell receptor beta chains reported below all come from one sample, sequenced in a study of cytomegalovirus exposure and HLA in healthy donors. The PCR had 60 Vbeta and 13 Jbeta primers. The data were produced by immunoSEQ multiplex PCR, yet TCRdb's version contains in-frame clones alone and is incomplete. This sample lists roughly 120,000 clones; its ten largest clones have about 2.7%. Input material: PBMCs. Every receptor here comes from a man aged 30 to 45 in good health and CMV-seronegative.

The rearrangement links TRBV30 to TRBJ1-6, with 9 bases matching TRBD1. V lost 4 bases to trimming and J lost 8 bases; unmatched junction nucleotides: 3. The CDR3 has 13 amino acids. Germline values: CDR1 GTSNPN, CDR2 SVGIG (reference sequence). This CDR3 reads CAWKRDRDSPLHF. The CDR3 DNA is TGTGCCTGGAAGCGGGACAGGGATTCACCCCTCCACTTT.

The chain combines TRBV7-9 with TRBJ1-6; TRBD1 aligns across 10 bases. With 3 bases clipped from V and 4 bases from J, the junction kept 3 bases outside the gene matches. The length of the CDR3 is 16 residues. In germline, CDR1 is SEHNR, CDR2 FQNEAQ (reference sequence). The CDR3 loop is CASSLGQGFYNSPLHF. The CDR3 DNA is TGTGCCAGCAGCTTGGGACAGGGGTTTTATAATTCACCCCTCCACTTT.

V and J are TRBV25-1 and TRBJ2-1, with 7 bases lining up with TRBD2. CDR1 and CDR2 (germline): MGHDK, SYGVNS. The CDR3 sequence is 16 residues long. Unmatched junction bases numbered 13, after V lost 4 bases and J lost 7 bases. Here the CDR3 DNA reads TGTGCCAGCAGTGCCTCTAGCGGCCACTCCTGGAATGAGCAGTTCTTC. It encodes CASSASSGHSWNEQFF. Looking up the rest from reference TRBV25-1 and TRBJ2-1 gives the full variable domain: EADIYQTPRYLVIGTGKKITLECSQTMGHDKMYWYQQDPGMELHLIHYSYGVNSTEKGDLSSESTVSRIRTEHFPLTLESARPSHTSQYLCASSASSGHSWNEQFFGPGTRLTVL.

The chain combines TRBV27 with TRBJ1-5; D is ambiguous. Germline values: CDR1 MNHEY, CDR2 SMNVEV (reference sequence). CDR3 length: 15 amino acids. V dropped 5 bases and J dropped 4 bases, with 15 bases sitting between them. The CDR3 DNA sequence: TGTGCCAGCAGTCCCCTTTATCAGAGGAATCAGCCCCAGCATTTT. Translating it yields CASSPLYQRNQPQHF.

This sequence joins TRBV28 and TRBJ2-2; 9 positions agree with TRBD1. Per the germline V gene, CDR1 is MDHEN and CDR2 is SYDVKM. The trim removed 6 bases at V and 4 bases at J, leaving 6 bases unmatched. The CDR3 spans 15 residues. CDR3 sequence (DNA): TGTGCCAGCAGCCTACAGGGGGCAGGCACCGGGGAGCTGTTTTTT. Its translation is CASSLQGAGTGELFF.

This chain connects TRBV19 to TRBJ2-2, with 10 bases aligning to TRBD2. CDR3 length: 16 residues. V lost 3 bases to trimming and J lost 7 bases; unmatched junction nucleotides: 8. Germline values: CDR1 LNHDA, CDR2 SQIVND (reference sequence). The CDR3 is CASSMSSGRTVGELFF. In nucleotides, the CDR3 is TGTGCCAGTAGTATGAGTAGCGGGAGGACCGTCGGGGAGCTGTTTTTT. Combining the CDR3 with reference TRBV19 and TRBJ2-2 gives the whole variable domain DGGITQSPKYLFRKEGQNVTLSCEQNLNHDAMYWYRQDPGQGLRLIYYSQIVNDFQKGDIAEGYSVSREKKESFPLTVTSAQKNPTAFYLCASSMSSGRTVGELFFGEGSRLTVL.

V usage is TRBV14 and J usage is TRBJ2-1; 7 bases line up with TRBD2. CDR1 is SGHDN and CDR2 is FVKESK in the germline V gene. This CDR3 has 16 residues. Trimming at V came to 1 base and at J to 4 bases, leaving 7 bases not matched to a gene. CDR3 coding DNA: TGTGCCAGCAGCCAAGGGGCGGGAGTGCGTTACAATGAGCAGTTCTTC. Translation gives CASSQGAGVRYNEQFF.

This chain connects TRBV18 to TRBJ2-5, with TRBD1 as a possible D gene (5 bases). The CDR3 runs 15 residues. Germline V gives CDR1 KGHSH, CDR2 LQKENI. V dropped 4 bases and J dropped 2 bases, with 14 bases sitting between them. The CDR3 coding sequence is TGTGCCAGCTCACTCCCGACAGTCTTACAAGAGACCCAGTACTTC. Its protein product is CASSLPTVLQETQYF. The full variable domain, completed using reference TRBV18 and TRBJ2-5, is NAGVMQNPRHLVRRRGQEARLRCSPMKGHSHVYWYRQLPEEGLKFMVYLQKENIIDESGMPKERFSAEFPKEGPSILRIQQVVRGDSAAYFCASSLPTVLQETQYFGPGTRLLVL.

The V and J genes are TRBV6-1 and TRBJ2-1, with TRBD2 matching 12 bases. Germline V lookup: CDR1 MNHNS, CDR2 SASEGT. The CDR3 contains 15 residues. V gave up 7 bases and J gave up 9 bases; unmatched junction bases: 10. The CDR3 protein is CASIRALAGGREQFF. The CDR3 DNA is TGTGCCAGCATTAGAGCACTAGCGGGAGGACGTGAGCAGTTCTTC.

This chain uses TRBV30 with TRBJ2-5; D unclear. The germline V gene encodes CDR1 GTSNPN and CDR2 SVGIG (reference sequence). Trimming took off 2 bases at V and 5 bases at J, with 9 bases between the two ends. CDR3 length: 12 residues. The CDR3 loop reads CAWSLLGETQYF. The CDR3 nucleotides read TGTGCCTGGAGTCTCCTGGGCGAGACCCAGTACTTC. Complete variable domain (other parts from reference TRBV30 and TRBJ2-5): SQTIHQWPATLVQPVGSPLSLECTVEGTSNPNLYWYRQAAGRGLQLLFYSVGIGQISSEVPQNLSASRPQDRQFILSSKKLLLSDSGFYLCAWSLLGETQYFGPGTRLLVL.

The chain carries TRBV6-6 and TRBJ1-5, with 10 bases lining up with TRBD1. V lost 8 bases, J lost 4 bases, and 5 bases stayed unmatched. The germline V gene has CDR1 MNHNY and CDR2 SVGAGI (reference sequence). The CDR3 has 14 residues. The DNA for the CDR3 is TGTGCCAGCGGCCGGGACAGGGGTAATCAGCCCCAGCATTTT. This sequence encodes CASGRDRGNQPQHF.

The CDR3 bases are TGTGCCAGCAGTTTACCAGGGTCCGATACGCAGTATTTT. Translating it yields CASSLPGSDTQYF. The J gene is TRBJ2-3, the V gene TRBV27; D may be TRBD1 (5 bases). Germline loops: CDR1 MNHEY, CDR2 SMNVEV (reference sequence). V lost 2 bases, J lost 6 bases, and 9 bases lay in between. The CDR3 is 13 amino acids.

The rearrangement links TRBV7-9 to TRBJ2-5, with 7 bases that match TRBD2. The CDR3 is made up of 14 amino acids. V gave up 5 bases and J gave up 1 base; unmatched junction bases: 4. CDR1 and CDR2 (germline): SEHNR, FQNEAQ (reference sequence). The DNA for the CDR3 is TGTGCCAGCAGCCGGCTAGCGGCCCAAGAGACCCAGTACTTC. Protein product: CASSRLAAQETQYF.

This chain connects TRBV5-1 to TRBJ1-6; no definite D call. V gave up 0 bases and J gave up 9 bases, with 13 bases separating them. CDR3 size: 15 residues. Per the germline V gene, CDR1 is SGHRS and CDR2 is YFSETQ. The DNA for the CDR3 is TGCGCCAGCAGCTTGGCCGGGTCCCCACGTTCACCCCTCCACTTT. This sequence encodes CASSLAGSPRSPLHF.

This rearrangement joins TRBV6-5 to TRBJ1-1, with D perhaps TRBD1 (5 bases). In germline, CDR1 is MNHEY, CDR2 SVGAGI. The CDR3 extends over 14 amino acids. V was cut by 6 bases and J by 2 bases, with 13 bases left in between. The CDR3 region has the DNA TGTGCCAGCAGAAGAGCCGGGGGAAACACTGAAGCTTTCTTT. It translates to CASRRAGGNTEAFF.

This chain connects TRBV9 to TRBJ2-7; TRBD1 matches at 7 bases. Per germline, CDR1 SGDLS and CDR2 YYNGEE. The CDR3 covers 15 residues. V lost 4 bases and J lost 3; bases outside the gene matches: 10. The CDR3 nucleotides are TGTGCCAGCAGCCTTTCGACAGGGACGGACTACGAGCAGTACTTC. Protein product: CASSLSTGTDYEQYF.

The CDR3 coding sequence is TGCGCCAGCAGCCGGACAGGGTATCACGAGCAGTACTTC. As protein: CASSRTGYHEQYF. The gene calls are TRBV5-1 and TRBJ2-7; TRBD1 agrees at 8 bases. J was trimmed by 5 bases and V by 4 bases; bases with no gene match: 5. Looked up from germline, CDR1 is SGHRS and CDR2 is YFSETQ. CDR3 length: 13 residues.

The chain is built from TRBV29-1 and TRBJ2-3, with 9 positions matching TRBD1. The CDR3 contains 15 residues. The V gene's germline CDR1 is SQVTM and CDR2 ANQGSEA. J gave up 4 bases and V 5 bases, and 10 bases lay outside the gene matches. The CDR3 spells CSVQGDRVGSDTQYF. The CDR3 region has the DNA TGCAGCGTTCAGGGGGACAGGGTCGGCTCAGATACGCAGTATTTT.

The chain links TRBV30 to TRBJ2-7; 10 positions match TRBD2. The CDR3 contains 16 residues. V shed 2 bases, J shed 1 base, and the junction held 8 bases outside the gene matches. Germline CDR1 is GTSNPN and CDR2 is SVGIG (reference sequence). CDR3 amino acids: CAWSRASGRPSYEQYF. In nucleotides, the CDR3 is TGTGCCTGGAGTAGGGCTAGCGGGAGACCTTCCTACGAGCAGTACTTC.

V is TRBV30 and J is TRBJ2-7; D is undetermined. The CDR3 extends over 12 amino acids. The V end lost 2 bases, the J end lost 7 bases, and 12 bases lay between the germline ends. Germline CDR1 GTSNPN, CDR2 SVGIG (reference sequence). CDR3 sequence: CAWSTASGEQYF. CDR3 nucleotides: TGTGCCTGGAGTACGGCTAGTGGGGAGCAGTACTTC.

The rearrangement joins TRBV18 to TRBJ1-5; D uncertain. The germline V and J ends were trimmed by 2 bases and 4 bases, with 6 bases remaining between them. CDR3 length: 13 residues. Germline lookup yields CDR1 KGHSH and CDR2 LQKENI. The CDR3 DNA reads TGTGCCAGCTCACCAGGGAGGAATCAGCCCCAGCATTTT. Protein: CASSPGRNQPQHF.

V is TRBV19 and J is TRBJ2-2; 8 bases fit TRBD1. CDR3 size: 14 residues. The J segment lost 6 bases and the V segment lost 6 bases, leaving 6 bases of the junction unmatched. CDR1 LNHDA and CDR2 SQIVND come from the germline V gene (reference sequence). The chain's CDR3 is CASRGTGDAGELFF. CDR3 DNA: TGTGCCAGTAGAGGGACAGGAGACGCCGGGGAGCTGTTTTTT.

This CDR3 reads CASSLELGPYEQYF. CDR3 coding DNA: TGTGCCAGCAGTTTAGAGCTGGGCCCCTACGAGCAGTACTTC. The gene calls are TRBV28 and TRBJ2-7; D ambiguous. The CDR3 totals 14 residues. In germline, CDR1 is MDHEN, CDR2 SYDVKM. The V gene lost 2 bases and the J gene lost 2 bases, with 10 bases spanning the gap.

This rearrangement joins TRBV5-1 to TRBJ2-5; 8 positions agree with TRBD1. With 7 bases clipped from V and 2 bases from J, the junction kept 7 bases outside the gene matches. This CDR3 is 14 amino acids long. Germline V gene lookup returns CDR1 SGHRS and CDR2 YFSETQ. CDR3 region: CASRSGTGQETQYF. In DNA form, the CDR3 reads TGCGCCAGCCGATCCGGGACAGGACAAGAGACCCAGTACTTC. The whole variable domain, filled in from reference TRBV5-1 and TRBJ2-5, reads KAGVTQTPRYLIKTRGQQVTLSCSPISGHRSVSWYQQTPGQGLQFLFEYFSETQRNKGNFPGRFSGRQFSNSRSEMNVSTLELGDSALYLCASRSGTGQETQYFGPGTRLLVL.

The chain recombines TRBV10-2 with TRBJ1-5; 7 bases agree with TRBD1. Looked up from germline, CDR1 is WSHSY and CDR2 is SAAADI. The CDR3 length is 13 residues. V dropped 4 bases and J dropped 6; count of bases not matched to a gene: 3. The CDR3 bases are TGCGCCAGCAGTGCAGGGGGAGGTCAGCCCCAGCATTTT. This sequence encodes CASSAGGGQPQHF.

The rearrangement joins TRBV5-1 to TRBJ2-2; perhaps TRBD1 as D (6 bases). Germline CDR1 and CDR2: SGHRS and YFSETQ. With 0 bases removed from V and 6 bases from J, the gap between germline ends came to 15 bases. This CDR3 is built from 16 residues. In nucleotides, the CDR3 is TGCGCCAGCAGCTTGGATCCGACAGGTCGGGCCGGGGAGCTGTTTTTT. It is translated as CASSLDPTGRAGELFF.

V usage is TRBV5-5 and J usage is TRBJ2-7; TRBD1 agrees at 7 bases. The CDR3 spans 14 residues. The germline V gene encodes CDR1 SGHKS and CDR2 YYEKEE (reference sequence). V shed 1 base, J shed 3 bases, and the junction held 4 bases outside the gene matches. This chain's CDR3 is CASSLLGTVYEQYF. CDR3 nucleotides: TGTGCCAGCAGCTTGCTGGGGACAGTCTACGAGCAGTACTTC.

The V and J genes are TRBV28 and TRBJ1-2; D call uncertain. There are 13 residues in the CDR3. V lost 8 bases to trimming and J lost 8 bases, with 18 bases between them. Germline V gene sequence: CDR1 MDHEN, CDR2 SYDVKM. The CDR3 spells CASFLLSGGGYTF. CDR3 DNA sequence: TGTGCCAGCTTTCTTCTATCAGGAGGAGGCTACACCTTC.

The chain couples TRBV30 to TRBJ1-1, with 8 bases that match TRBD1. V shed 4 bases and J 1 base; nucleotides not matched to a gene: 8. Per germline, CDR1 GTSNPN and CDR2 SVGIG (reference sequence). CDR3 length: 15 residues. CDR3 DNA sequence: TGTGCCTGGATTCCGACAGGGGTGAGGAACACTGAAGCTTTCTTT. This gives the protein CAWIPTGVRNTEAFF.

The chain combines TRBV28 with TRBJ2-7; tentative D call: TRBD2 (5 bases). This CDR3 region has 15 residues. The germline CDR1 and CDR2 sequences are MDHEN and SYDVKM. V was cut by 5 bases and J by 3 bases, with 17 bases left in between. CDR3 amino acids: CASSPRVLYHYEQYF. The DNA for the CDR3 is TGTGCCAGCAGTCCGCGGGTCCTCTACCACTACGAGCAGTACTTC.

The CDR3: CSVATGTDYNEQFF. Here the CDR3 DNA reads TGCAGCGTTGCGACAGGGACAGACTACAATGAGCAGTTCTTC. V usage is TRBV29-1 and J usage is TRBJ2-1; 7 nucleotides align to TRBD1. The CDR3 totals 14 residues. Trimming took 4 bases from V and 3 from J; bases not matched to a gene: 6. Germline CDR1 is SQVTM and CDR2 is ANQGSEA.

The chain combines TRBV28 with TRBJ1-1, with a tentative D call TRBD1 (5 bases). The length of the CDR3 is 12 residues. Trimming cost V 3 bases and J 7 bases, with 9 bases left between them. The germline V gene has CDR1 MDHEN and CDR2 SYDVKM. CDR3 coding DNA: TGTGCCAGCAGTTTCCAGGGAAGTGAAGCTTTCTTT. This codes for CASSFQGSEAFF.